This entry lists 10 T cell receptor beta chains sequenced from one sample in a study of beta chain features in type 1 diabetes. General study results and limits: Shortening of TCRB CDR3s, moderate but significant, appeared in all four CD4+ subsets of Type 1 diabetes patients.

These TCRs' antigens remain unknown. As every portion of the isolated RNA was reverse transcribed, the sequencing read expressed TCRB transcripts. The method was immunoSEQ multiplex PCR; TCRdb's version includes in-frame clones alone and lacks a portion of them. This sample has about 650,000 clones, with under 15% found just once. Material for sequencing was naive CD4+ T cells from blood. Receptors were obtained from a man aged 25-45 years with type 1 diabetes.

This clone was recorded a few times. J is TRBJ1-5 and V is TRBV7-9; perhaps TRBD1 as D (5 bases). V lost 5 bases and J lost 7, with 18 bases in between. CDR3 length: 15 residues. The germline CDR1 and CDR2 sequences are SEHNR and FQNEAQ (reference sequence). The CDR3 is CASSHHGTWQQPQHF. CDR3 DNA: TGTGCCAGCAGCCACCACGGGACCTGGCAACAGCCCCAGCATTTT.

CDR3 amino acids: CSVGTDRARGYEQYF. The CDR3, as DNA: TGCAGCGTGGGAACGGACCGAGCTAGAGGCTACGAGCAGTACTTC. This chain uses TRBV29-1 with TRBJ2-7, with D unclear. CDR3 length: 15 residues. Trimming removed 6 bases from V and 3 bases from J, with 21 bases in between. Per the germline V gene, CDR1 is SQVTM and CDR2 is ANQGSEA.

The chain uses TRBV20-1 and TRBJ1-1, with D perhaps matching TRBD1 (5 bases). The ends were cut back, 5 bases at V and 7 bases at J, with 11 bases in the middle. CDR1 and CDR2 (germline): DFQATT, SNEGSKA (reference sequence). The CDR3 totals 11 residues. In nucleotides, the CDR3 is TGCAGTGCTCTAGGGGTGGGTGAAGCTTTCTTT. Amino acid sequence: CSALGVGEAFF.

The CDR3, as DNA: TGTGCCAGCAGTTTTGTCGGGTCACCATACAATGAGCAGTTCTTC. This codes for CASSFVGSPYNEQFF. The chain couples TRBV27 to TRBJ2-1, with no clear D. Trimming shortened V by 3 bases and J by 4 bases, and 13 bases separated the two germline ends. CDR1 MNHEY and CDR2 SMNVEV come from the germline V gene (reference sequence). CDR3 length: 15 residues.

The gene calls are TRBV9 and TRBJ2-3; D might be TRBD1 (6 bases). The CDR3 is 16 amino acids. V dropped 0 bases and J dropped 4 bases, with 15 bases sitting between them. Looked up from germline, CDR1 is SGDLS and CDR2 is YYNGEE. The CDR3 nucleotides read TGTGCCAGCAGCGTAGCTTCAGGGGTCCAAGCAGATACGCAGTATTTT. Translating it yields CASSVASGVQADTQYF. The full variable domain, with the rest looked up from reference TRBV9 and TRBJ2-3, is DSGVTQTPKHLITATGQRVTLRCSPRSGDLSVYWYQQSLDQGLQFLIQYYNGEERAKGNILERFSAQQFPDLHSELNLSSLELGDSALYFCASSVASGVQADTQYFGPGTRLTVL.

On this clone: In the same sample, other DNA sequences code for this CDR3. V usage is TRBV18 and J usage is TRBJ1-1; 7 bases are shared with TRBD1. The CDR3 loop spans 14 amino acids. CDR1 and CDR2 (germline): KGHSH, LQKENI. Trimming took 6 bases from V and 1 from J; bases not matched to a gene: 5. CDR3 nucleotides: TGTGCCAGCTCTCCCAGGGGGGGGAACACTGAAGCTTTCTTT. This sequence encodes CASSPRGGNTEAFF. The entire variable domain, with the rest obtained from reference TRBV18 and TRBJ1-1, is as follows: NAGVMQNPRHLVRRRGQEARLRCSPMKGHSHVYWYRQLPEEGLKFMVYLQKENIIDESGMPKERFSAEFPKEGPSILRIQQVVRGDSAAYFCASSPRGGNTEAFFGQGTRLTVV.

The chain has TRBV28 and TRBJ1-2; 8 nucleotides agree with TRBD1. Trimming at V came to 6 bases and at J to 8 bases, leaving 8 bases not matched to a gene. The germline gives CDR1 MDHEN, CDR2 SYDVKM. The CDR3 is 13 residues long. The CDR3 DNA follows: TGTGCCAGCAGCCAACAGGGGGACACCGGCTACACCTTC. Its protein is CASSQQGDTGYTF.

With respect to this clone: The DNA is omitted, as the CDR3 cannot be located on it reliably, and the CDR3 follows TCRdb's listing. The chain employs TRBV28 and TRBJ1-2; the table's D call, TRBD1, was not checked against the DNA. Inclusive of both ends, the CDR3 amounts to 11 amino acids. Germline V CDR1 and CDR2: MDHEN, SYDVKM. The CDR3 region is CASRFGQGYTF.

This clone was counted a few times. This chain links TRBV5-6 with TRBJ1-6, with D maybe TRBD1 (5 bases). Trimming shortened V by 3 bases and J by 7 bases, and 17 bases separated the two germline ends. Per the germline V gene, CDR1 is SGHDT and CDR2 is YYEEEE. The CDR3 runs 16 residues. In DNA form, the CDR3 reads TGTGCCAGCAGCTCGGGACCGGGACCGAGGAATTCACCCCTCCACTTT. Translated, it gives CASSSGPGPRNSPLHF.

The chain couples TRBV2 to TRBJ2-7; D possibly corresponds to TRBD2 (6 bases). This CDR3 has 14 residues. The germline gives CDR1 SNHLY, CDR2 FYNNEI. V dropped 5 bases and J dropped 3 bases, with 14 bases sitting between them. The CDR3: CASSSSSSVYEQYF. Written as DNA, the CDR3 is TGTGCCAGCAGTTCCTCTTCTAGCGTCTACGAGCAGTACTTC.